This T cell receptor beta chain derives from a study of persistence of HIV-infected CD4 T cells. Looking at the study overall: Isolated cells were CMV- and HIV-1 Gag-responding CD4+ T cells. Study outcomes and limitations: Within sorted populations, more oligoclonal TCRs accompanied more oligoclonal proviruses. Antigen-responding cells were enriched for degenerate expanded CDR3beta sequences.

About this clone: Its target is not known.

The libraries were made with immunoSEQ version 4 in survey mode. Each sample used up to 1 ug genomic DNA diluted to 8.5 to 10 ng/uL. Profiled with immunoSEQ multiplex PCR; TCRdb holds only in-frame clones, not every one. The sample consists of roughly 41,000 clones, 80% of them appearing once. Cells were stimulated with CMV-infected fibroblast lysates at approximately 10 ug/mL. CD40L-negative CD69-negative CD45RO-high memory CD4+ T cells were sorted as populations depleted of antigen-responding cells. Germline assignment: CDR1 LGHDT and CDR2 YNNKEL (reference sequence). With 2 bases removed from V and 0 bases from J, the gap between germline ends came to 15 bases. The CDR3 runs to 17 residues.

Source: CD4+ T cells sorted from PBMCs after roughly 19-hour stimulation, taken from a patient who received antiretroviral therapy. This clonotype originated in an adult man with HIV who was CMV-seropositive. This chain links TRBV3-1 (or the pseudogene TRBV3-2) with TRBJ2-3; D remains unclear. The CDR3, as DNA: TGTGCCAGCAGCCAACCCCGAGGCTTATCTAGCACAGATACGCAGTATTTT. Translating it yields CASSQPRGLSSTDTQYF.